This T cell receptor beta chain was sequenced during a study of shared clonotypes between healthy human individuals. CDR3 size: 14 residues. The V gene's germline CDR1 is MNHEY and CDR2 SVGAGI. With V trimmed by 2 bases and J by 6 bases, 4 bases remained unmatched. Whole-study findings and limits: Generation probabilities were higher for clonotypes shared across all four sorted-subset donors than for unshared ones.

This clone appeared once. The antigen is unknown. Sequenced by immunoSEQ multiplex PCR; TCRdb stores in-frame clones only, minus some. The sample gives around 2.3 million clones, around 95% of which show up once; around 0.13% is in the top ten. The rearrangement joins TRBV6-5 to TRBJ2-3; TRBD1 aligns across 8 bases. This TCR derives from a young man in good health. The sequencing sample was made of naive CD4+ T cells sorted from blood. Specified subset: CD45RA+ positively selected. The CDR3 protein is CASSYMAGGDTQYF. For the CDR3, the DNA is TGTGCCAGCAGTTACATGGCAGGGGGCGATACGCAGTATTTT.